The present T cell receptor beta chain was sequenced within a study of T-cell memory formation after mild COVID-19. Study-wide context: TCR clusters largely stayed donor specific. General study results and limits: Clones which contracted sat mainly in CM and EM if CD4+, and in EMRA if CD8+.

The CDR3 sequence is 13 residues long. V lost 2 bases, J lost 6 bases, and 12 bases lay in between. Looked up from germline, CDR1 is SQVTM and CDR2 is ANQGSEA. There are a few counts of this clonotype. What it binds is unknown. Employing constant-segment primers, 5'RACE generated TCR alpha and TCR beta cDNA libraries bearing sample barcodes and UMIs. Each CDR3 protein gets one entry after TCRdb re-called the 5' RACE reads with MiXCR. The data hold roughly 250,000 distinct CDR3 sequences, with approximately 15% observed a single time. This sequence joins TRBV29-1 and TRBJ2-3, with unresolved D. The sequence came from a man between 18 and 29 years old who had mild COVID-19 (a few samples of this study predate the infection). Cell type and time point are not known. The sample was PBMCs or a T cell subset sorted from them (not recorded which). This chain's CDR3 is CSVEIGWADTQYF. DNA of the CDR3: TGCAGCGTTGAAATAGGCTGGGCGGATACGCAGTATTTT.